The present entry profiles one T cell receptor beta chain with its context. Its antigen is undetermined. The sample comes from a study of vaccination effects on CD4 cells after COVID-19. For the study at large: Three convalescent patients underwent early and late post-vaccination sampling. The second dose preceded post-vaccine samples by a median of 72 days.

With the ViraFEST assay, the study expanded antigen-specific CD4+ T cells using viral peptide pools, then sequenced them. Subsequent to about 10 days of culture, CD4+ T cells were isolated. SARS-CoV-2 infected the person between March and December 2020, as confirmed by PCR. Participants were vaccinated with two doses of either the BNT162b2 or mRNA-1273 vaccine. Using immunoSEQ multiplex PCR, the repertoire was profiled, and TCRdb retains in-frame clones only, with some absent. The sample lists 14,000 or so clones, roughly 75% occurring once. CDR1 is LGHNA and CDR2 is YSLEER in the germline V gene. Trimming took off 0 bases at V and 3 bases at J, with 5 bases between the two ends. The CDR3 runs 13 residues.

The material sequenced was CD4+ T cells from PBMCs cultured with SARS-CoV-2 spike peptides, taken after COVID-19 vaccination. The TCR comes from a human donor who had a prior SARS-CoV-2 infection. V gene TRBV4-3 combines with J gene TRBJ1-2; no reliable D call. The CDR3 DNA reads as TGCGCCAGCAGCCAAGATCTGGACTATGGCTACACCTTC. It codes for CASSQDLDYGYTF.